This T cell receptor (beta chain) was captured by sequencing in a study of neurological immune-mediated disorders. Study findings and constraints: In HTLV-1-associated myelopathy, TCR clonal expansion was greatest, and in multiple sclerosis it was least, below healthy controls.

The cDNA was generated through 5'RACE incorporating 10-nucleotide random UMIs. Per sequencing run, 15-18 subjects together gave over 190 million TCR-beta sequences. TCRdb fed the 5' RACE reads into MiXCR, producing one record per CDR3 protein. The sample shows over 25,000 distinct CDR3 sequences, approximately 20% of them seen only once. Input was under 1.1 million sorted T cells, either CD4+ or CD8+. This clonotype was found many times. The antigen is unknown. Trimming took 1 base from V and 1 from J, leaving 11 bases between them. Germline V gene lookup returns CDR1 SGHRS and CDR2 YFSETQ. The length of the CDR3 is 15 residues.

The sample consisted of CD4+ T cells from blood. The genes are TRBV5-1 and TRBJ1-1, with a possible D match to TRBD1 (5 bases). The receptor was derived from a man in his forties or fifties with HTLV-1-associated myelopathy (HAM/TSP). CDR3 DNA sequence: TGCGCCAGCAGCTTGTTGCGACAGAAGAACACTGAAGCTTTCTTT. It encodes CASSLLRQKNTEAFF.